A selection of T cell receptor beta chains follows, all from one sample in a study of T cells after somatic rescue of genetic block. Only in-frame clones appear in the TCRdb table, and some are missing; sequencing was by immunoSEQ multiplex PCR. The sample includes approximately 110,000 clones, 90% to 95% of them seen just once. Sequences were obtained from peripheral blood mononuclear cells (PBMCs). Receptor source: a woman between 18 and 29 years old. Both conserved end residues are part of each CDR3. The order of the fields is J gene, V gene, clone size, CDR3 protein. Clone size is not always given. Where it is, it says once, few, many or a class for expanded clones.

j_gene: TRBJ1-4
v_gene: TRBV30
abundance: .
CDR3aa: CAWSVDRGRFSTNEKLFF

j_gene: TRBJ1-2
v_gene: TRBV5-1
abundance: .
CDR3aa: CASSPRQGAFDGYTF

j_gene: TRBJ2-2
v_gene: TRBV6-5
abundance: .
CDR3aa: CASSPAGANTGELFF

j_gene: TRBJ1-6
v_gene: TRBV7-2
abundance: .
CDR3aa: CASSLAQGIYNSPLHF

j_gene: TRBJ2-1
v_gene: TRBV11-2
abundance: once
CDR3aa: CASSLWAEQFF

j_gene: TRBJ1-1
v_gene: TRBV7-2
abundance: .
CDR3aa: CASSSGFDTEAFF

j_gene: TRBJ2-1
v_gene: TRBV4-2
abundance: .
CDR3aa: CASSQEGSGGADEQFF

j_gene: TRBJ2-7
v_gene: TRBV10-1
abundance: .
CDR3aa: CAWSPSSGAYEQYF

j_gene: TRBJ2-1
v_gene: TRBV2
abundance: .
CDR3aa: CASNQNVVHNEQFF

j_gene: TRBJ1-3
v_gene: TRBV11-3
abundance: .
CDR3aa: CASGEGGLAGNTIYF

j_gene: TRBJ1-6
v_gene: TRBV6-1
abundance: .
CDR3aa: CASSESNSPLHF

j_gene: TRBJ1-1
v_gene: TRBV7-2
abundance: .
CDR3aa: CASRDPGQEAFF

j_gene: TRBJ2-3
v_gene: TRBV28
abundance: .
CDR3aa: CASSLSEGHADTQYF

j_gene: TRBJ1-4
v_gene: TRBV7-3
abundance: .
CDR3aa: CASSLSQGAEEKLFF

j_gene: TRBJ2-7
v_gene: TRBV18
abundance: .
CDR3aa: CASSRSADRPSYEQYF

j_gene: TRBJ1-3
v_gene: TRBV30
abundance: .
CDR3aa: CAWGLSGNTIYF

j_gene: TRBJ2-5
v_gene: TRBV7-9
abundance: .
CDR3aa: CASSPLGVKETQYF

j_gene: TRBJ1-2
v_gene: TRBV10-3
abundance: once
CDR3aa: CAISPGIASNYGYTF

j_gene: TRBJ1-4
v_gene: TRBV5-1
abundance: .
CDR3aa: CASSLGTGNEKLFF

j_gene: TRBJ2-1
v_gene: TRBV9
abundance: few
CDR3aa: CASSVGQSNEQFF

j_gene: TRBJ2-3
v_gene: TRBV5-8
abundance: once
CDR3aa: CASSLSTDTQYF

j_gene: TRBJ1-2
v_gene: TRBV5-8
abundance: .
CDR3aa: CASSLAATGSFGYTF

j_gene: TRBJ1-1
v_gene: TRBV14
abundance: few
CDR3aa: CASSQDWDNTEAFF

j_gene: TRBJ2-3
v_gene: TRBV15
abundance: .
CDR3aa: CATSIAVSTDTQYF

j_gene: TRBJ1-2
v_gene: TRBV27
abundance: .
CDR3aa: CASSLSRTGRDGYTF

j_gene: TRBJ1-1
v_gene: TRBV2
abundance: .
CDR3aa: CASRDRQSKMNTEAFF

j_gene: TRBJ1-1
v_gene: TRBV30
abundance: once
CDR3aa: CAWMGRMDTEAFF

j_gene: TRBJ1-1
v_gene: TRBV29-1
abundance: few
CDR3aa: CSVDMNTEAFF

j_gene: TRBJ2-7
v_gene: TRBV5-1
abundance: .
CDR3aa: CASSLATGATYEQYF

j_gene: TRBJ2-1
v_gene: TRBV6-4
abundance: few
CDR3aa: CASSASGGAGNEQFF

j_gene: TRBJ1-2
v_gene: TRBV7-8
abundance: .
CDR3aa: CASSLLRANYGYTF

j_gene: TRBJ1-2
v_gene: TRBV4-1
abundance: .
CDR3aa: CASSLPGPTNYGYTF

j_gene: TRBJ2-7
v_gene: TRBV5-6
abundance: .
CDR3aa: CASSQGPSGPYEQYF

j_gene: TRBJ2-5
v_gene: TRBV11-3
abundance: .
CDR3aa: CASSNLAGGTGETQYF

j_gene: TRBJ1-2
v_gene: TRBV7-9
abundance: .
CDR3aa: CASSLGGRYGYTF

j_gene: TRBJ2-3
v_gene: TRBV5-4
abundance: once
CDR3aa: CASSLGVRAADTQYF

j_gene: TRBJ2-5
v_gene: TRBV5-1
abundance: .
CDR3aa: CASSLPRGGIQETQYF

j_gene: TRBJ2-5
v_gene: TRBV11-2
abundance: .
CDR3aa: CASSTQIGVQETQYF

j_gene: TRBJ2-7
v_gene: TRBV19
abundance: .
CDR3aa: CASSSGTGFFQQYF

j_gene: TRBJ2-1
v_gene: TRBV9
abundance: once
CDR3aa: CASSVLARPNEQFF

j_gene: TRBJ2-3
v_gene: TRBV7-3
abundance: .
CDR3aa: CASSLVGLGGTDTQYF

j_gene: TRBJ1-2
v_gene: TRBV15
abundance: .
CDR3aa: CATSASYGGGTGSGYGYTF

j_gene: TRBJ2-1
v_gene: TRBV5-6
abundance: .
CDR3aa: CASSPGSQANSYNEQFF

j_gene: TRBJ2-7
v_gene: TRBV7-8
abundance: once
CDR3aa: CASSSDVGRRYYEQYF

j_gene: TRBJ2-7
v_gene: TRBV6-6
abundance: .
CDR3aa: CASSSRLPLQYF

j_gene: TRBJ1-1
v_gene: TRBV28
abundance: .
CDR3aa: CASSLQNTEAFF

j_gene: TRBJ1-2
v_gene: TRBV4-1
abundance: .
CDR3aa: CASRDREGGYTF

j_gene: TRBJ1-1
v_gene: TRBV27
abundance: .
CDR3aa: CASGGTQNTEAFF

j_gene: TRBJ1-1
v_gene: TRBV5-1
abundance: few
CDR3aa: CASSLVVMNTEAFF

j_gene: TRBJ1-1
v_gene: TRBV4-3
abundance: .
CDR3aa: CASSRQTGEVTEAFF

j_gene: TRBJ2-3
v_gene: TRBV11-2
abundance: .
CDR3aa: CASSLVGGEISTDTQYF

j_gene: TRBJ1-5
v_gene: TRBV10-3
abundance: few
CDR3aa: CAISTDPGSNQPQHF

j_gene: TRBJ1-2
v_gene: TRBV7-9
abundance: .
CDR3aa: CASSLAGQLNGYTF

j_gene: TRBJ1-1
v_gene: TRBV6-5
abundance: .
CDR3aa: CASSYSGHPGTEAFF

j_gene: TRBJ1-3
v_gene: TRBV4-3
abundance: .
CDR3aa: CASSQDFRNRGGNTIYF

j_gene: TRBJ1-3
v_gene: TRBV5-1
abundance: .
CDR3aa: CASSLQTGVGNTIYF

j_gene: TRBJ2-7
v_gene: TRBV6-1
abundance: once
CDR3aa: CASSGQKTGLGEQYF

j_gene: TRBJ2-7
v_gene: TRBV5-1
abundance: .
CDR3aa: CASSLGQGAYEQYF